These 26 T cell receptor beta chains came from one sample sequenced in a study of cytomegalovirus exposure and HLA in healthy donors. Primers for the PCR totalled 60 Vbeta and 13 Jbeta. The assay was immunoSEQ multiplex PCR, and TCRdb's table has in-frame clones only and misses some. The sample consists of 150,000 to 200,000 clones, about three quarters of them appearing once. Sequencing used PBMCs. The receptors stem from a woman aged 40 to 50 in good health and CMV-seronegative.

V gene TRBV25-1 combines with J gene TRBJ2-6; no definite D call. CDR1 is MGHDK, CDR2 SYGVNS, per germline. This CDR3 comprises 15 residues. Trimming removed 4 bases at V and 1 base at J, with 8 bases between. CDR3 sequence (DNA): TGTGCCAGCAGTGCACAGAATTCTGGGGCCAACGTCCTGACTTTC. This gives the protein CASSAQNSGANVLTF.

The chain is built from TRBV6-4 and TRBJ1-4; TRBD1 might be the D (5 bases). The CDR3 runs to 15 residues. Germline lookup yields CDR1 MRHNA and CDR2 SNTAGT. V was clipped by 4 bases and J by 8 bases, with 17 bases between them. The CDR3 here is CASSARGSEGEKLFF. The CDR3 DNA follows: TGTGCCAGCAGTGCCCGGGGGAGTGAAGGAGAAAAACTGTTTTTT.

V and J are TRBV6-6 and TRBJ2-3, with D maybe TRBD2 (6 bases). Between the trimmed V and J ends, which lost 8 bases and 7 bases, there was a span of 13 bases. There are 12 residues in the CDR3. Germline V gives CDR1 MNHNY, CDR2 SVGAGI (reference sequence). In nucleotides, the CDR3 is TGTGCCAGCTGGCATAGCGGCTATACGCAGTATTTT. It encodes CASWHSGYTQYF.

The chain combines TRBV11-3 with TRBJ2-6, with TRBD1 matching over 8 bases. Germline CDR1 SGHNT, CDR2 YENEEA. The CDR3 covers 17 residues. V was pared by 7 bases and J by 0 bases, with 8 bases of the junction left unmatched. This CDR3 reads CASTRMTGDSGANVLTF. The CDR3 DNA reads TGTGCCAGCACCAGGATGACAGGGGACTCTGGGGCCAACGTCCTGACTTTC. Using reference TRBV11-3 and TRBJ2-6 for the parts outside the CDR3, the full variable domain is EAGVVQSPRYKIIEKKQPVAFWCNPISGHNTLYWYLQNLGQGPELLIRYENEEAVDDSQLPKDRFSAERLKGVDSTLKIQPAELGDSAVYLCASTRMTGDSGANVLTFGAGSRLTVL.

This CDR3 reads CAWNWDRGRQTQYF. The CDR3 region has the DNA TGTGCCTGGAACTGGGACAGGGGGCGGCAGACCCAGTACTTC. The chain is built from TRBV30 and TRBJ2-5, with 12 bases that match TRBD1. Losses at the gene ends were 4 bases for V and 6 bases for J; bases not matched to a gene: 6. CDR3 length: 14 residues. The germline V gene has CDR1 GTSNPN and CDR2 SVGIG (reference sequence).

The gene calls are TRBV5-1 and TRBJ1-2, with D possibly being TRBD1 (6 bases). Germline loops: CDR1 SGHRS, CDR2 YFSETQ. The CDR3 sequence is 13 residues long. Between the trimmed V and J ends, which lost 3 bases and 5 bases, there was a span of 11 bases. This chain's CDR3 is CASSWRTEYGYTF. The DNA for the CDR3 is TGCGCCAGCAGCTGGAGGACAGAATATGGCTACACCTTC.

The J gene is TRBJ1-2, the V gene TRBV6-6; 7 nucleotides agree with TRBD1. V was pared by 10 bases and J by 0 bases, with 11 bases of the junction left unmatched. Germline V gives CDR1 MNHNY, CDR2 SVGAGI (reference sequence). The CDR3 consists of 15 residues. CDR3 DNA sequence: TGTGCCATCGCGGCAGGGGGTGCAGCTAACTATGGCTACACCTTC. It is translated as CAIAAGGAANYGYTF.

The gene calls are TRBV11-3 and TRBJ2-1, with TRBD2 matching over 12 bases. V trimming: 5 bases; J trimming: 0 bases; junction bases outside the gene matches: 8. CDR3 length: 18 residues. Germline CDR1 SGHNT, CDR2 YENEEA. Here the CDR3 reads CASSKWTSGTISYNEQFF. The DNA of the CDR3 is TGTGCCAGCAGCAAATGGACTAGCGGGACCATCTCCTACAATGAGCAGTTCTTC. The full variable domain, its missing parts supplied by reference TRBV11-3 and TRBJ2-1, is EAGVVQSPRYKIIEKKQPVAFWCNPISGHNTLYWYLQNLGQGPELLIRYENEEAVDDSQLPKDRFSAERLKGVDSTLKIQPAELGDSAVYLCASSKWTSGTISYNEQFFGPGTRLTVL.

The chain is built from TRBV18 and TRBJ2-2; 7 bases map to TRBD1. The junction had 10 bases not matched to a gene; V was cut back by 0 bases and J by 6 bases. Germline values: CDR1 KGHSH, CDR2 LQKENI. CDR3 length: 17 amino acids. This CDR3 reads CASSPPRQGVGAGELFF. The CDR3 DNA reads TGTGCCAGCTCACCACCCCGACAGGGTGTGGGTGCCGGGGAGCTGTTTTTT.

This clone was counted once. The rearrangement links TRBV2 to TRBJ2-3, with 13 positions matching TRBD2. The CDR3 totals 17 residues. Germline CDR1 is SNHLY and CDR2 is FYNNEI. Trimming removed 9 bases from V and 6 bases from J; junction bases left unmatched: 15. This chain's CDR3 is CARRERTSGRSWDTQYF. The CDR3 nucleotides are TGTGCCAGAAGGGAAAGGACTAGCGGGAGAAGCTGGGATACGCAGTATTTT.

CDR3 DNA sequence: TGTGCCAGCTCTTGGGCTAGCGGGAGTACAGATACGCAGTATTTT. Protein sequence: CASSWASGSTDTQYF. The V and J genes are TRBV9 and TRBJ2-3; TRBD2 aligns across 10 bases. V lost 7 bases to trimming and J lost 3 bases; unmatched junction nucleotides: 8. Germline V gives CDR1 SGDLS, CDR2 YYNGEE. The CDR3 runs to 15 residues. Filled out from reference TRBV9 and TRBJ2-3, the complete variable domain reads DSGVTQTPKHLITATGQRVTLRCSPRSGDLSVYWYQQSLDQGLQFLIQYYNGEERAKGNILERFSAQQFPDLHSELNLSSLELGDSALYFCASSWASGSTDTQYFGPGTRLTVL.

The chain is built from TRBV30 and TRBJ1-5; TRBD1 is a possible D gene (6 bases). V was shortened by 3 bases and J by 6 bases, with 15 bases between the two germline ends. Germline CDR1 reads GTSNPN; CDR2 reads SVGIG (reference sequence). The CDR3 has 14 amino acids. As DNA, the CDR3 is TGTGCCTGGAGCGCTACAGGGATGTTTCAGCCCCAGCATTTT. Amino acids: CAWSATGMFQPQHF.

This clone was found a few times. The gene calls are TRBV30 and TRBJ1-2; D gene ambiguous. Trimming pared 2 bases from V and 0 bases from J, leaving 13 bases between. Germline V gene data show CDR1 as GTSNPN and CDR2 as SVGIG (reference sequence). The CDR3 consists of 15 residues. CDR3 residues: CAWSHSSQANYGYTF. CDR3 coding DNA: TGTGCCTGGAGTCATAGCTCACAAGCTAACTATGGCTACACCTTC.

The CDR3 nucleotides read TGTGCCAGCAGCTTACCTAGCGGACTGAACACCGGGGAGCTGTTTTTT. It encodes CASSLPSGLNTGELFF. This chain joins TRBV5-5 and TRBJ2-2, with 7 positions matching TRBD2. Germline loops: CDR1 SGHKS, CDR2 YYEKEE (reference sequence). The CDR3 sequence is 16 residues long. With V trimmed by 2 bases and J by 1 base, 5 bases remained unmatched.

The rearrangement links TRBV9 to TRBJ1-1, with D possibly being TRBD1 (5 bases). V was pared by 2 bases and J by 7 bases, with 15 bases between. This CDR3 comprises 14 residues. Looked up from germline, CDR1 is SGDLS and CDR2 is YYNGEE. The chain's CDR3 is CASSVSGRYNEAFF. In DNA form, the CDR3 reads TGTGCCAGCAGCGTCTCAGGGAGGTATAATGAAGCTTTCTTT.

The chain has TRBV5-1 and TRBJ2-3; no firm D call. V dropped 0 bases and J dropped 0 bases, with 8 bases sitting between them. The germline gives CDR1 SGHRS, CDR2 YFSETQ. The CDR3 extends over 15 amino acids. CDR3 residues: CASSLEVGSTDTQYF. DNA of the CDR3: TGCGCCAGCAGCTTGGAAGTCGGGAGCACAGATACGCAGTATTTT.

J is TRBJ2-3 and V is TRBV7-9; maybe TRBD2 (6 bases). The CDR3 sequence is 15 residues long. Germline lookup yields CDR1 SEHNR and CDR2 FQNEAQ (reference sequence). The V end lost 6 bases, the J end lost 3 bases, and 16 bases lay between the germline ends. CDR3 sequence reads: CASRAVGGATDTQYF. The CDR3 DNA sequence: TGTGCCAGCAGGGCAGTCGGGGGAGCGACAGATACGCAGTATTTT.

The chain carries TRBV2 and TRBJ1-1; no definite D call. The CDR3 is made up of 13 amino acids. Germline loops: CDR1 SNHLY, CDR2 FYNNEI. The V end was cut by 4 bases, the J end by 1 base, with 7 bases between. The CDR3 DNA follows: TGTGCCAGCAGTGTTAACAAGAACACTGAAGCTTTCTTT. Encoded protein: CASSVNKNTEAFF.

Only one count was recorded for this clone. The chain recombines TRBV19 with TRBJ1-2; tentatively, D is TRBD1 (5 bases). Germline-derived CDR1 and CDR2 are LNHDA and SQIVND (reference sequence). V was trimmed by 0 bases and J by 0 bases, leaving 26 bases between them. There are 21 residues in the CDR3. CDR3: CASSIDRGRGTPDPANYGYTF. The CDR3 bases are TGTGCCAGTAGTATAGATAGAGGCCGGGGGACTCCCGACCCAGCTAACTATGGCTACACCTTC. Supplemented by reference TRBV19 and TRBJ1-2, the full variable domain reads DGGITQSPKYLFRKEGQNVTLSCEQNLNHDAMYWYRQDPGQGLRLIYYSQIVNDFQKGDIAEGYSVSREKKESFPLTVTSAQKNPTAFYLCASSIDRGRGTPDPANYGYTFGSGTRLTVV.

The J gene is TRBJ2-7, the V gene TRBV5-4, with TRBD2 identical over 7 bases. CDR3 length equals 15 residues. Germline V gene sequence: CDR1 SGHNT, CDR2 YYREEE (reference sequence). J lost 6 bases, V lost 0 bases, and 9 bases had no gene match. CDR3 DNA sequence: TGTGCCAGCAGCTTGGGGGCTAGCGGCCCTCTCGAGCAGTACTTC. Translating gives CASSLGASGPLEQYF. The full variable domain, in which reference TRBV5-4 and TRBJ2-7 provide the parts outside the CDR3, is ETGVTQSPTHLIKTRGQQVTLRCSSQSGHNTVSWYQQALGQGPQFIFQYYREEENGRGNFPPRFSGLQFPNYSSELNVNALELDDSALYLCASSLGASGPLEQYFGPGTRLTVT.

The chain recombines TRBV29-1 with TRBJ2-5; TRBD2 is a possible D gene (5 bases). The CDR3 runs 12 residues. Germline V CDR1 and CDR2: SQVTM, ANQGSEA. With 8 bases removed from V and 7 bases from J, the gap between germline ends came to 17 bases. The CDR3 loop reads CSTGGPEGTQYF. CDR3 DNA sequence: TGCAGCACCGGCGGGCCGGAAGGGACCCAGTACTTC. The entire variable domain, with the rest obtained from reference TRBV29-1 and TRBJ2-5, is as follows: SAVISQKPSRDICQRGTSLTIQCQVDSQVTMMFWYRQQPGQSLTLIATANQGSEATYESGFVIDKFPISRPNLTFSTLTVSNMSPEDSSIYLCSTGGPEGTQYFGPGTRLLVL.

This clone was seen once. The chain couples TRBV7-9 to TRBJ2-1, with 9 positions matching TRBD1. The CDR3 is 16 residues long. Losses at the gene ends were 5 bases for V and 6 bases for J; bases not matched to a gene: 11. Germline V gene sequence: CDR1 SEHNR, CDR2 FQNEAQ (reference sequence). CDR3 residues: CASSPWDRVVPNEQFF. CDR3 sequence (DNA): TGTGCCAGCAGCCCGTGGGACAGGGTGGTCCCCAATGAGCAGTTCTTC.

V and J are TRBV5-1 and TRBJ1-2, with 11 bases lining up with TRBD1. V was pared by 3 bases and J by 5 bases, with 9 bases of the junction left unmatched. Germline V gene lookup returns CDR1 SGHRS and CDR2 YFSETQ. This CDR3 is 16 amino acids long. The CDR3 region has the DNA TGCGCCAGCAGCTACTGGACAGGGGGCGACGTGTATGGCTACACCTTC. Translation gives CASSYWTGGDVYGYTF.

The gene calls are TRBV4-2 and TRBJ2-2; perhaps TRBD1 as D (6 bases). This CDR3 contains 19 residues. Trimming took off 0 bases at V and 5 bases at J, with 22 bases between the two ends. CDR1 is LGHNA, CDR2 YNFKEQ, per germline. CDR3 sequence reads: CASSQDLPGDMFTTGELFF. The CDR3 DNA is TGTGCCAGCAGCCAAGATCTCCCAGGGGATATGTTTACGACCGGGGAGCTGTTTTTT.

The chain recombines TRBV18 with TRBJ1-2; no clear D gene. The CDR3 has 12 residues. CDR1 KGHSH and CDR2 LQKENI come from the germline V gene. Trimming took 1 base from V and 8 from J, leaving 8 bases between them. CDR3 nucleotides: TGTGCCAGCTCACCACGATCGCAGGGCTACACCTTC. The encoded protein is CASSPRSQGYTF.

CDR3 sequence reads: CASSLDWGQHNEQFF. DNA of the CDR3: TGTGCCAGCAGCTTAGATTGGGGGCAGCACAATGAGCAGTTCTTC. This chain connects TRBV11-3 to TRBJ2-1; perhaps TRBD1 as D (6 bases). Germline assignment: CDR1 SGHNT and CDR2 YENEEA. V lost 0 bases, J lost 5 bases, and 11 bases lay in between. CDR3 length: 15 amino acids.